The 29 T cell receptor beta chains below all came from one sample that was sequenced in a study of T cells in Graves' hyperthyroidism and ophthalmopathy. The source material, RNA transcripts, was used to amplify TCR beta CDR3 regions. The HTBI set primed first-round TCR CDR3 RT-PCR. TCRdb fed the multiplex PCR reads into MiXCR, producing one record per CDR3 protein. The data show some 350,000 distinct CDR3 sequences, with 13% to 15% seen just once and about 21% held by the top ten. Sequencing was performed on blood. Source of these receptors: a woman aged 55-70 years with Graves' ophthalmopathy.

This clonotype was detected many times. The chain recombines TRBV7-9 with TRBJ2-1; weak D call: TRBD2 (5 bases). CDR3 length: 17 amino acids. CDR1 and CDR2 (germline): SEHNR, FQNEAQ (reference sequence). V was trimmed by 5 bases and J by 2 bases, leaving 19 bases between them. The CDR3 DNA sequence: TGTGCCAGCAGCCCACCCGGAGGAGCGCCAGCCTACAATGAGCAGTTCTTC. This codes for CASSPPGGAPAYNEQFF. Combining the CDR3 with reference TRBV7-9 and TRBJ2-1 gives the whole variable domain DTGVSQNPRHKITKRGQNVTFRCDPISEHNRLYWYRQTLGQGPEFLTYFQNEAQLEKSRLLSDRFSAERPKGSFSTLEIQRTEQGDSAMYLCASSPPGGAPAYNEQFFGPGTRLTVL.

The rearrangement joins TRBV5-6 to TRBJ1-5, with D possibly matching TRBD1 (6 bases). Looked up from germline, CDR1 is SGHDT and CDR2 is YYEEEE. V lost 0 bases and J lost 6, with 10 bases in between. This CDR3 has 14 amino acids. The CDR3 is CASSLGAGAQPQHF. The CDR3 DNA reads as TGTGCCAGCAGCTTGGGTGCAGGGGCTCAGCCCCAGCATTTT. Using reference TRBV5-6 and TRBJ1-5 for the parts outside the CDR3, the full variable domain is DAGVTQSPTHLIKTRGQQVTLRCSPKSGHDTVSWYQQALGQGPQFIFQYYEEEERQRGNFPDRFSGHQFPNYSSELNVNALLLGDSALYLCASSLGAGAQPQHFGDGTRLSIL.

This clonotype was detected ten times or more. V is TRBV6-1 and J is TRBJ2-1, with 9 bases lining up with TRBD2. CDR1 and CDR2 from the germline V gene are MNHNS and SASEGT. V dropped 5 bases and J dropped 2; count of bases not matched to a gene: 4. The CDR3 contains 15 residues. CDR3 protein: CASSYGLATYNEQFF. In DNA form, the CDR3 reads TGTGCCAGCAGTTACGGACTAGCGACCTACAATGAGCAGTTCTTC.

This clonotype showed up just a few times. J is TRBJ1-4 and V is TRBV6-1; TRBD1 matches 7 bases. CDR3 length: 15 residues. CDR1 is MNHNS and CDR2 is SASEGT in the germline V gene. V lost 3 bases to trimming and J lost 5 bases; unmatched junction nucleotides: 6. The CDR3 DNA reads as TGTGCCAGCAGTGACCAGGACAGGCTAAATGAAAAACTGTTTTTT. This gives the protein CASSDQDRLNEKLFF.

About this clonotype itself: This may be a read error, as it is one base from a much larger clone. The chain recombines TRBV28 with TRBJ2-5; D gene uncertain. The CDR3 covers 12 residues. Germline CDR1 MDHEN, CDR2 SYDVKM. This CDR3 is CAGSFPKETQYF. In DNA, the CDR3 is TGTGCCGGCAGTTTTCCAAAAGAGACCCAGTACTTC.

The chain joins TRBV6-2 or TRBV6-3 to TRBJ1-4; D is unresolved. V shed 7 bases and J shed 5 bases, with 20 bases lying between them. Germline lookup yields CDR1 MNHEY and CDR2 SVGEGT. This CDR3 is 16 amino acids long. CDR3 DNA: TGTGCCAGCACTCGGCCGGCCGAACAGTGGAATGAAAAACTGTTTTTT. Translation: CASTRPAEQWNEKLFF.

This clonotype was seen many times. The CDR3 spells CASTSREGNTGELFF. The CDR3 DNA sequence: TGTGCCAGCACCTCACGGGAGGGGAACACCGGGGAGCTGTTTTTT. V is TRBV4-2 and J is TRBJ2-2, with 8 bases fitting TRBD2. This CDR3 has 15 residues. Germline assignment: CDR1 LGHNA and CDR2 YNFKEQ. Trimming removed 7 bases from V and 1 base from J; junction bases left unmatched: 5.

The chain links TRBV7-2 to TRBJ2-1; 10 positions agree with TRBD2. This CDR3 comprises 15 residues. V trimming: 1 base; J trimming: 9 bases; junction bases outside the gene matches: 6. CDR1 SGHTA and CDR2 FQGNSA come from the germline V gene. The CDR3 DNA follows: TGTGCCAGCAGCTTAGTTGCTAGCGGGAGAGGTGAGCAGTTCTTC. This codes for CASSLVASGRGEQFF.

This clonotype has ten or more counts. V gene TRBV12-3 or TRBV12-4 combines with J gene TRBJ2-1; no clear D. The CDR3 has 17 residues. Deletions cut 1 base from V and 0 bases from J, with 13 bases between. CDR3 region: CASSLEGWGSSYNEQFF. As DNA, the CDR3 is TGTGCCAGCAGTTTAGAGGGTTGGGGAAGCTCCTACAATGAGCAGTTCTTC.

This clonotype has a count of ten or more. This chain joins TRBV27 and TRBJ2-7; no clear D. Germline V CDR1 and CDR2: MNHEY, SMNVEV (reference sequence). V was clipped by 6 bases and J by 6 bases, with 6 bases between them. This CDR3 is built from 10 residues. The CDR3 sequence: CASSPREQYF. CDR3 bases: TGTGCCAGCAGCCCCCGCGAGCAGTACTTC.

This clonotype was found once. The chain employs TRBV24-1 and TRBJ2-2; D is perhaps TRBD1 (5 bases). In germline, CDR1 is KGHDR, CDR2 SFDVKD. The CDR3 covers 16 residues. Trimming took off 3 bases at V and 2 bases at J, with 12 bases between the two ends. CDR3 sequence reads: CATSDRQNSNTGELFF. CDR3 nucleotides: TGTGCCACCAGTGATCGACAGAATTCAAACACCGGGGAGCTGTTTTTT.

This clonotype was picked up many times. The rearrangement uses TRBV3-1 and TRBJ2-3, with 11 bases matching TRBD1. From germline, CDR1 is LGHDT and CDR2 YNNKEL (reference sequence). The CDR3 runs to 17 residues. V dropped 4 bases and J dropped 4; count of bases not matched to a gene: 10. Here the CDR3 DNA reads TGTGCCAGCAGCCCCGGGACAGGGGGGCTAGCTCCAGATACGCAGTATTTT. This translates into CASSPGTGGLAPDTQYF.

The chain employs TRBV11-2 and TRBJ2-6; 7 nucleotides agree with TRBD1. The germline V gene has CDR1 SGHAT and CDR2 FQNNGV. V lost 3 bases and J lost 4; bases outside the gene matches: 3. The CDR3 consists of 15 residues. CDR3 in amino acids: CASSLRGPGANVLTF. Written as DNA, the CDR3 is TGTGCCAGCAGCTTGAGGGGGCCCGGGGCCAACGTCCTGACTTTC.

The CDR3 DNA reads as TGCGCCAGCAGGCCCGACTCCAACTCCTACGAGCAGTACTTC. It codes for CASRPDSNSYEQYF. The V call is TRBV5-1, the J call TRBJ2-7; unclear D gene. The CDR3 is 14 residues long. Trimming took off 5 bases at V and 0 bases at J, with 12 bases between the two ends. CDR1 and CDR2 (germline): SGHRS, YFSETQ.

The chain recombines TRBV19 with TRBJ2-5; D perhaps matches TRBD2 (5 bases). The CDR3 consists of 16 residues. Trimming stripped 3 bases from V and 5 bases from J, with 19 bases between. In germline, CDR1 is LNHDA, CDR2 SQIVND (reference sequence). CDR3 in DNA: TGTGCCAGTAGTATGAAACGAGAGGGCTCCATGGAGACCCAGTACTTC. Amino acid sequence: CASSMKREGSMETQYF.

This clonotype was seen many times. The chain carries TRBV12-3 or TRBV12-4 and TRBJ2-6; D uncertain. V lost 6 bases and J 0 bases, leaving 6 bases between the germline ends. The CDR3 loop spans 14 amino acids. Written as DNA, the CDR3 is TGTGCCAGCAGACACAGCTCTGGGGCCAACGTCCTGACTTTC. Its protein product is CASRHSSGANVLTF.

In this sample, this clonotype turned up many times. The chain uses TRBV28 and TRBJ2-1; TRBD2 might be the D (6 bases). CDR3 length: 16 amino acids. Germline V gene data show CDR1 as MDHEN and CDR2 as SYDVKM. The germline V and J ends were trimmed by 5 bases and 1 base, with 15 bases remaining between them. The CDR3 coding sequence is TGTGCCAGCAGTGCCAGGCTAGGAGGGTCCTACAATGAGCAGTTCTTC. Protein: CASSARLGGSYNEQFF. Supplemented by reference TRBV28 and TRBJ2-1, the full variable domain reads DVKVTQSSRYLVKRTGEKVFLECVQDMDHENMFWYRQDPGLGLRLIYFSYDVKMKEKGDIPEGYSVSREKKERFSLILESASTNQTSMYLCASSARLGGSYNEQFFGPGTRLTVL.

This clonotype was counted a few times. V gene TRBV28 combines with J gene TRBJ2-3, with TRBD1 as a possible D gene (5 bases). CDR3 length: 15 amino acids. With 5 bases removed from V and 2 bases from J, the gap between germline ends came to 14 bases. The V gene's germline CDR1 is MDHEN and CDR2 SYDVKM. This chain's CDR3 is CASSPQTGYTDTQYF. In DNA, the CDR3 is TGTGCCAGCAGTCCACAAACAGGATACACAGATACGCAGTATTTT. The entire variable domain, with the rest obtained from reference TRBV28 and TRBJ2-3, is as follows: DVKVTQSSRYLVKRTGEKVFLECVQDMDHENMFWYRQDPGLGLRLIYFSYDVKMKEKGDIPEGYSVSREKKERFSLILESASTNQTSMYLCASSPQTGYTDTQYFGPGTRLTVL.

The J gene is TRBJ2-1, the V gene TRBV28; 12 bases are a match to TRBD2. The ends lost 2 bases at V and 11 bases at J; junction bases unmatched: 10. From germline, CDR1 is MDHEN and CDR2 SYDVKM. The CDR3 runs to 16 residues. The CDR3 coding sequence is TGTGCCAGCAGTTTAGGCAGCCCCGGGACTAGCGGGCAGCAGTTCTTC. Its protein is CASSLGSPGTSGQQFF.

The sample holds a few counts of this clonotype. V and J are TRBV7-9 and TRBJ1-5; D possibly corresponds to TRBD1 (5 bases). V dropped 3 bases and J dropped 5 bases, with 11 bases sitting between them. The germline V gene has CDR1 SEHNR and CDR2 FQNEAQ (reference sequence). The CDR3 is made up of 14 amino acids. In DNA, the CDR3 is TGTGCCAGCAGCTTGAGGCAGGGTTATCAGCCCCAGCATTTT. Its translation: CASSLRQGYQPQHF. Full variable domain (outside the CDR3, taken from reference TRBV7-9 and TRBJ1-5): DTGVSQNPRHKITKRGQNVTFRCDPISEHNRLYWYRQTLGQGPEFLTYFQNEAQLEKSRLLSDRFSAERPKGSFSTLEIQRTEQGDSAMYLCASSLRQGYQPQHFGDGTRLSIL.

This clonotype was seen only a few times. V gene TRBV9 combines with J gene TRBJ2-3, with 9 bases that match TRBD2. CDR1 and CDR2 (germline): SGDLS, YYNGEE. The CDR3 is 16 amino acids. With V trimmed by 0 bases and J by 4 bases, 6 bases remained unmatched. The CDR3: CASSVADSGSSDTQYF. The CDR3, as DNA: TGTGCCAGCAGCGTAGCTGATAGCGGGAGCTCAGATACGCAGTATTTT.

This clonotype was observed a single time. This chain uses TRBV4-1 with TRBJ2-5, with D uncertain. Germline CDR1 and CDR2: MGHRA and YSYEKL. Deletions cut 4 bases from V and 2 bases from J, with 11 bases between. The CDR3 extends over 14 amino acids. In nucleotides, the CDR3 is TGCGCCAGCAGCCTAGTGATTGGACAAGAGACCCAGTACTTC. Translating gives CASSLVIGQETQYF.

This clonotype was found many times. This chain links TRBV6-1 with TRBJ1-2; D not certain. Germline V gives CDR1 MNHNS, CDR2 SASEGT. The CDR3 has 14 amino acids. V was trimmed by 8 bases and J by 2 bases, leaving 15 bases between them. The CDR3 DNA sequence: TGTGCCAGCGGAAAGGACGGACGGAACTATGGCTACACCTTC. Protein: CASGKDGRNYGYTF.

This clonotype appeared a few times. The chain links TRBV6-2 or TRBV6-3 to TRBJ2-1; D gene ambiguous. The CDR3 is 13 residues long. Between the trimmed V and J ends, which lost 6 bases and 10 bases, there was a span of 16 bases. Looked up from germline, CDR1 is MNHEY and CDR2 is SVGEGT. CDR3 amino acids: CASRPPQRQEQFF. Written as DNA, the CDR3 is TGTGCCAGCAGGCCACCCCAAAGGCAGGAGCAGTTCTTC.

Regarding this clonotype: At one of its ends the junction is not consistent with the germline gene, which may arise from a read error. V is TRBV28 and J is TRBJ2-5; 9 nucleotides match TRBD2. CDR3 length: 13 amino acids. Germline V gene lookup returns CDR1 MDHEN and CDR2 SYDVKM. The CDR3 DNA follows: TGTGCCAGCAGTCTAGTATTTGGGACTAGCACCAACTTC. It codes for CASSLVFGTSTNF.

In its sample, this clonotype was seen a few times. The V call is TRBV2, the J call TRBJ2-3; TRBD1 matches at 8 bases. This CDR3 has 16 amino acids. V was clipped by 6 bases and J by 0 bases; unmatched bases: 8. Germline assignment: CDR1 SNHLY and CDR2 FYNNEI. CDR3: CASRDRDRGSTDTQYF. The CDR3 coding sequence is TGTGCCAGCAGGGATCGAGACAGGGGAAGCACAGATACGCAGTATTTT.

In this sample, this clonotype turned up a few times. The CDR3 spells CASSGTTRETQYF. CDR3 nucleotide sequence: TGTGCCAGCAGCGGGACCACAAGAGAGACCCAGTACTTC. The V gene is TRBV9, the J gene TRBJ2-5, with D hard to call. The CDR3 has 13 residues. V dropped 3 bases and J dropped 4 bases, with 10 bases sitting between them. The germline gives CDR1 SGDLS, CDR2 YYNGEE.

The rearrangement links TRBV7-6 to TRBJ2-3; weak D call: TRBD2 (6 bases). The CDR3 has 15 amino acids. Trimming shortened V by 4 bases and J by 6 bases, and 17 bases separated the two germline ends. CDR1 SGHVS and CDR2 FNYEAQ come from the germline V gene. The CDR3 DNA is TGTGCCAGCAGCTCCCCCCCGGGAGCAGGGGATACGCAGTATTTT. This translates into CASSSPPGAGDTQYF.

This clonotype was observed at least ten times. J is TRBJ2-3 and V is TRBV4-1; 8 bases are a match to TRBD2. The CDR3 is made up of 20 amino acids. Germline V gene sequence: CDR1 MGHRA, CDR2 YSYEKL. After removal of 3 bases from V and 1 base from J, the junction contained 18 bases not matched to a gene. CDR3 DNA: TGCGCCAGCAGCCAGAAAGTGTCACTAGCGGTTGGGACCCGCACAGATACGCAGTATTTT. Its translation is CASSQKVSLAVGTRTDTQYF.